This TCR beta chain was captured by sequencing in a study of blood T cell repertoires in COVID-19 (dated by TCRdb to about 2020). For the wider study: Samples covering the acute and convalescent phases of COVID-19 were provided by collaborators in the United States, Italy and Spain. The samples were drawn from two sources: the first 160 participants of the ongoing ImmuneRACE study, and 950 to 1,500 subjects contributed by 6 global collaborators. HLA class I and class II types, where available, came from metadata supplied by the sample provider rather than from assay-based typing. The prospective study material was composed of cDNA or gDNA derived from T cells, B-cell-depleted T cells, or PBMCs. Nearly every sample came with metadata listing a de-identified subject ID, COVID-19 status, age in years and sex. Deeply sampled blood TCRbeta repertoires from subjects exposed to, actively infected with, or recovered from COVID-19 were included in the dataset. The repertoires were released in a freely available public database meant as a resource for research on the immune response to SARS-CoV-2. General study outcomes and caveats: The quantity of clinical and demographic metadata differed by source and by participant and was supplied without curation.

The immunoSEQ Assay, a bias-controlled multiplex PCR, was used to amplify TCRbeta CDR3 regions from genomic DNA. The study's processing was this. Nucleated cell counts per sample were estimated from amplification of reference gene primers within the assay. Sequence reads were collapsed and filtered to measure the absolute abundance of every unique TCRbeta CDR3 rearrangement. For each sample, productive Simpson clonality was calculated as the square root of Simpson's diversity index across productive rearrangements. TCRdb took this table from immuneACCESS and kept in-frame rearrangements with V and J called. Such tables lack part of the clones; where checked against another copy, unresolved V genes explain under half of the gap, and the rest is unexplained. That table is the source of V, J and clone size, and D and trimming were worked out from the DNA. The sample records hundreds of thousands of clones, 89% of which are singletons. The ten top clones hold 6.5% of the sample.

Another Seattle source contributed samples from volunteer blood donors who had recovered from COVID-19. Collaborating institutions collected whole blood in K2EDTA tubes following their own protocols. Collaborator samples were shipped for TCRbeta analysis as frozen whole blood, isolated PBMCs, or DNA extracted from either sample type. In the case of this clone: It has no known antigen specificity. No per-base quality is available; no much larger clone lies one base away.

V has 5 bases trimmed and J has 3 bases trimmed; junction bases matching no gene number 11. Including cysteine and phenylalanine, the CDR3 has 16 amino acids. This entry keeps only the CDR3 DNA: 48 bases, framed from base 1. CDR1 SGHNT and CDR2 YYREEE were looked up in the germline V gene (reference sequence). The chain couples TRBV5-4 to TRBJ2-1, with 7 bases matching TRBD1. The sequencing input was peripheral blood. This clonotype was obtained from a man between 60 and 70 years old who had recovered from COVID-19. The CDR3 is CASSTQSSGGYNEQFF. The DNA sequence follows: TGTGCCAGCAGTACCCAGTCTTCAGGGGGCTACAATGAGCAGTTCTTC.